The 15 T cell receptor beta chains reported below all come from one sample, sequenced in a study of T cell changes during pregnancy in multiple sclerosis. Sequencing was performed with immunoSEQ multiplex PCR; in TCRdb, only in-frame clones are kept and a portion is missing. The profile shows around 110,000 clones, around 93% of them singletons. Here the sequenced sample was peripheral blood, taken after pregnancy. All receptors come from a female donor with multiple sclerosis, enrolled in a pregnancy study.

The chain recombines TRBV19 with TRBJ2-3; D call uncertain. This CDR3 contains 16 residues. With 7 bases removed from V and 0 bases from J, the gap between germline ends came to 17 bases. Germline V gene lookup returns CDR1 LNHDA and CDR2 SQIVND (reference sequence). The CDR3: CASNGLAATSTDTQYF. DNA for the CDR3: TGTGCCAGTAATGGTCTTGCGGCCACGAGCACAGATACGCAGTATTTT.

The chain recombines TRBV27 with TRBJ2-7; TRBD2 aligns across 12 bases. This CDR3 region has 14 residues. The ends lost 5 bases at V and 5 bases at J; junction bases unmatched: 4. CDR1 and CDR2 from the germline V gene are MNHEY and SMNVEV (reference sequence). As DNA, the CDR3 is TGTGCCAGCAGTCCTAGCGGGAGGGCTCACGAGCAGTACTTC. It is translated as CASSPSGRAHEQYF.

The chain is built from TRBV10-3 and TRBJ2-7; a possible D gene is TRBD2 (6 bases). The CDR3 covers 13 residues. Germline loops: CDR1 ENHRY, CDR2 SYGVKD. V was shortened by 10 bases and J by 2 bases, with 15 bases between the two germline ends. CDR3 amino acids: CATSRDFTYEQYF. The CDR3 DNA is TGTGCCACAAGCAGGGACTTCACCTACGAGCAGTACTTC.

Here the CDR3 DNA reads TGTGCCAGCAGCCACAACTTTGGAGGAGAGACCCAGTACTTC. Protein: CASSHNFGGETQYF. This chain links TRBV14 with TRBJ2-5; TRBD2 is a possible D gene (5 bases). The CDR3 is 14 residues long. V dropped 3 bases and J dropped 4 bases, with 12 bases sitting between them. Germline V lookup: CDR1 SGHDN, CDR2 FVKESK.

The chain carries TRBV27 and TRBJ2-3; 7 bases agree with TRBD2. The CDR3 is 15 residues long. Germline CDR1 reads MNHEY; CDR2 reads SMNVEV (reference sequence). V trimming: 3 bases; J trimming: 0 bases; junction bases outside the gene matches: 3. CDR3 bases: TGTGCCAGCAGTTTCGGGGGGATAAGCACAGATACGCAGTATTTT. Amino acid sequence: CASSFGGISTDTQYF.

This chain links TRBV7-2 with TRBJ1-1; D unclear. The CDR3 is 13 amino acids. Germline V lookup: CDR1 SGHTA, CDR2 FQGNSA. V shed 5 bases and J shed 6 bases, with 13 bases lying between them. The CDR3 loop reads CASSQQARPEAFF. DNA for the CDR3: TGTGCCAGCAGCCAGCAGGCTCGTCCTGAAGCTTTCTTT.

The table lists this clone with a few counts. The CDR3 sequence: CAWMGAAGPYEQYF. The CDR3 DNA is TGTGCCTGGATGGGAGCGGCAGGTCCCTACGAGCAGTACTTC. The chain recombines TRBV30 with TRBJ2-7; tentative D call: TRBD2 (5 bases). This CDR3 region has 14 residues. From germline, CDR1 is GTSNPN and CDR2 SVGIG (reference sequence). V gave up 4 bases and J gave up 2 bases, with 15 bases separating them.

The rearrangement uses TRBV5-4 and TRBJ1-1, with D unresolved. CDR1 and CDR2 (germline): SGHNT, YYREEE (reference sequence). CDR3 length equals 15 residues. V was shortened by 0 bases and J by 6 bases, with 15 bases between the two germline ends. CDR3 DNA sequence: TGTGCCAGCAGCTTGGATAACGGGAACCTGGCTGAAGCTTTCTTT. This gives the protein CASSLDNGNLAEAFF.

The chain is built from TRBV27 and TRBJ2-1; D is uncertain. CDR1 MNHEY and CDR2 SMNVEV come from the germline V gene (reference sequence). Trimming took off 4 bases at V and 3 bases at J, with 7 bases between the two ends. The CDR3 consists of 13 residues. CDR3 in amino acids: CASSYADYNEQFF. As DNA, the CDR3 is TGTGCCAGCAGTTATGCAGACTACAATGAGCAGTTCTTC.

The V call is TRBV28, the J call TRBJ2-3; D remains ambiguous. Deletions cut 1 base from V and 1 base from J, with 6 bases between. Germline V gene lookup returns CDR1 MDHEN and CDR2 SYDVKM. This CDR3 spans 14 amino acids. In DNA, the CDR3 is TGTGCCAGCAGTTTATTGTCCGGCACAGATACGCAGTATTTT. It specifies CASSLLSGTDTQYF. The entire variable domain, with the rest obtained from reference TRBV28 and TRBJ2-3, is as follows: DVKVTQSSRYLVKRTGEKVFLECVQDMDHENMFWYRQDPGLGLRLIYFSYDVKMKEKGDIPEGYSVSREKKERFSLILESASTNQTSMYLCASSLLSGTDTQYFGPGTRLTVL.

The chain combines TRBV2 with TRBJ2-7, with TRBD2 matching 8 bases. CDR1 is SNHLY and CDR2 is FYNNEI in the germline V gene. V was pared by 0 bases and J by 3 bases, with 7 bases of the junction left unmatched. CDR3 length equals 16 residues. For the CDR3, the DNA is TGTGCCAGCAGTGAAGCGCTGGTAGCGGGGCTCTACGAGCAGTACTTC. Translated: CASSEALVAGLYEQYF.

The J gene is TRBJ2-5, the V gene TRBV5-1; TRBD1 matches 9 bases. The CDR3 contains 16 residues. The junction had 9 bases not matched to a gene; V was cut back by 0 bases and J by 6 bases. CDR1 and CDR2 (germline): SGHRS, YFSETQ. The CDR3 bases are TGCGCCAGCAGCTTGGGTACAGAACAGGGGGCCAAGACCCAGTACTTC. The encoded protein is CASSLGTEQGAKTQYF.

The gene calls are TRBV2 and TRBJ1-5; TRBD1 agrees at 8 bases. J lost 4 bases, V lost 4 bases, and 3 bases had no gene match. Germline V lookup: CDR1 SNHLY, CDR2 FYNNEI. The CDR3 spans 14 residues. Here the CDR3 reads CASSADRDNQPQHF. The CDR3 region has the DNA TGTGCCAGCAGTGCGGACAGGGATAATCAGCCCCAGCATTTT.

The chain combines TRBV30 with TRBJ2-7, with a weak D call TRBD1 (6 bases). V gave up 7 bases and J gave up 3 bases, with 16 bases separating them. CDR3 length equals 13 residues. Germline V gene data show CDR1 as GTSNPN and CDR2 as SVGIG (reference sequence). CDR3 in amino acids: CASREDSGYEQYF. The CDR3 DNA is TGTGCCTCCCGTGAGGACAGCGGCTACGAGCAGTACTTC.

V is TRBV19 and J is TRBJ1-1; weak D call: TRBD1 (6 bases). The CDR3 spans 14 residues. In germline, CDR1 is LNHDA, CDR2 SQIVND (reference sequence). V dropped 3 bases and J dropped 4 bases, with 12 bases sitting between them. As DNA, the CDR3 is TGTGCCAGTAGTATGGGGGGGCTGACCACTGAAGCTTTCTTT. Its protein product is CASSMGGLTTEAFF.